Sequencing of this T cell receptor (beta chain) was carried out in a study of cytomegalovirus exposure and HLA in healthy donors. The study's findings and limits: As a later analysis showed, a missense DCLRE1C variant was linked to trimming of TCR beta V- and J-genes. 16,951 TCR beta sequences were associated with HLA alleles at 0.05 false discovery rate in a later analysis. CMV antigen specificity was confirmed in vitro for a few CMV-associated chains.

The germline CDR1 and CDR2 sequences are MNHNY and SVGAGI (reference sequence). Losses at the gene ends were 9 bases for V and 7 bases for J; bases not matched to a gene: 9. This CDR3 region has 14 residues. The primer mix had 60 Vbeta and 13 Jbeta primers. Libraries were prepared by immunoSEQ multiplex PCR; TCRdb keeps only in-frame clonotypes and omits some of them. This table holds roughly 150,000 clones, roughly 80% found once. Details on this clone: Its antigen is still unknown.

This clonotype originated in a male donor in good health and CMV-seronegative. Input material: PBMCs. The gene calls are TRBV6-6 and TRBJ1-2; 12 nucleotides match TRBD1. The CDR3 sequence: CASLRDRGPVGYTF. The DNA of the CDR3 is TGTGCCAGTCTCCGGGACAGGGGGCCGGTTGGCTACACCTTC.